This TCR beta chain originates from a study of cytomegalovirus exposure and HLA in healthy donors. CDR1 is SEHNR and CDR2 is FQNEAQ in the germline V gene (reference sequence). The CDR3 runs 13 residues. V lost 0 bases, J lost 9 bases, and 12 bases lay in between. The PCR had 60 Vbeta and 13 Jbeta primers. Produced via immunoSEQ multiplex PCR; TCRdb's table is partial and in-frame only. The table lists roughly 150,000 clones, roughly 77% of them singletons. The TCR was taken from a man between 18 and 29 years old in good health and CMV-seropositive. The sequencing input was PBMCs. The chain has TRBV7-9 and TRBJ2-7; the D gene is possibly TRBD2 (5 bases). The CDR3: CASSLAQTAGQYF. For the CDR3, the DNA is TGTGCCAGCAGCTTAGCGCAGACGGCGGGGCAGTACTTC.